The source of this TCR beta chain is a study of human T cells and chemical hapten exposure. Time point defined: pre-sensitization, week 0. Treatment noted: therapeutic diphenylcyclopropenone sensitization with weekly scalp DPC. This clonotype has a handful of counts. TCRdb ran MiXCR on the RACE reads and lists one entry per CDR3 protein. The sample lists about 90,000 distinct CDR3 sequences, 7.5% to 9.5% occurring once. The V and J ends lost 3 bases and 3 bases respectively, with 10 bases between them. This CDR3 contains 13 residues. Germline-derived CDR1 and CDR2 are DFQATT and SNEGSKA (reference sequence).

The chain combines TRBV20-1 with TRBJ2-3, with D hard to call. Sample: whole blood, taken in connection with sensitization to the hapten diphenylcyclopropenone (DPC). The sequence was collected from a man aged 40-55 years with alopecia areata. Some clones in this sample may be carry-over from other donors' samples. CDR3 in amino acids: CSASLLGTDTQYF. The CDR3 nucleotides are TGCAGTGCTAGCCTTCTAGGGACAGATACGCAGTATTTT.